Each of the 32 T cell receptor beta chains below was sequenced from the same sample in a study of T cell responses to AZD1222 COVID-19 vaccine. Assay used: immunoSEQ multiplex PCR; TCRdb lists only in-frame clones, some missing. The sample lists about 120,000 clones, 80% to 90% occurring once. Here the sequenced sample was peripheral blood, taken on day 0 of AZD1222 vaccination. The receptors were sampled from an adult in good health.

V and J are TRBV7-2 and TRBJ2-3; D is uncertain. Germline CDR1 SGHTA, CDR2 FQGNSA. Trimming removed 5 bases at V and 2 bases at J, with 14 bases between. The CDR3 is made up of 15 amino acids. CDR3 sequence: CASSPGKGLTDTQYF. CDR3 coding DNA: TGTGCCAGCAGCCCCGGTAAAGGGCTCACAGATACGCAGTATTTT.

V gene TRBV28 combines with J gene TRBJ1-6; maybe TRBD1 (5 bases). Per germline, CDR1 MDHEN and CDR2 SYDVKM. CDR3 length equals 12 residues. Trimming shortened V by 5 bases and J by 9 bases, and 8 bases separated the two germline ends. CDR3 in DNA: TGTGCCAGCAGTCGGGGGGGTTCACCCCTCCACTTT. It translates to CASSRGGSPLHF.

The CDR3 reads CASSYGFESRGYEQYF. DNA of the CDR3: TGTGCCAGCAGCTACGGGTTCGAGAGTAGGGGCTACGAGCAGTACTTC. The chain combines TRBV6-5 with TRBJ2-7; possible D gene TRBD1, 5 bases. V was cut by 6 bases and J by 3 bases, with 21 bases left in between. The CDR3 totals 16 residues. Looked up from germline, CDR1 is MNHEY and CDR2 is SVGAGI.

This clone appeared a few times. This chain connects TRBV7-9 to TRBJ1-5, with D uncertain. CDR3 length: 15 amino acids. Germline CDR1 SEHNR, CDR2 FQNEAQ (reference sequence). Trimming pared 5 bases from V and 0 bases from J, leaving 11 bases between. This CDR3 is CASSHSDRSNQPQHF. DNA of the CDR3: TGTGCCAGCAGCCATTCGGATCGTAGCAATCAGCCCCAGCATTTT.

The CDR3 loop is CSASPSGETQYF. In DNA, the CDR3 is TGCAGTGCTAGTCCTAGCGGAGAGACCCAGTACTTC. J is TRBJ2-5 and V is TRBV20-1, with 7 bases aligning to TRBD2. Germline V gene data show CDR1 as DFQATT and CDR2 as SNEGSKA (reference sequence). The CDR3 length is 12 residues. J was trimmed by 4 bases and V by 3 bases; bases with no gene match: 2.

The J gene is TRBJ2-4, the V gene TRBV7-3, with D unresolved. Per germline, CDR1 SGHTA and CDR2 FQGTGA. V lost 8 bases to trimming and J lost 0 bases, with 14 bases between them. The CDR3 is 15 residues long. This CDR3 is CASGYYSVAKNIQYF. The DNA for the CDR3 is TGTGCCAGCGGGTACTACTCAGTAGCCAAAAACATTCAGTACTTC. Full variable domain (remainder filled in from reference TRBV7-3 and TRBJ2-4): GAGVSQTPSNKVTEKGKYVELRCDPISGHTALYWYRQSLGQGPEFLIYFQGTGAADDSGLPNDRFFAVRPEGSVSTLKIQRTERGDSAVYLCASGYYSVAKNIQYFGAGTRLSVL.

This clone occurred a few times. The CDR3 is CASSPRQGAAYEQYF. CDR3 nucleotide sequence: TGTGCCAGCAGTCCACGACAGGGGGCAGCCTACGAGCAGTACTTC. The genes are TRBV6-5 and TRBJ2-7; 10 bases are a match to TRBD1. The CDR3 spans 15 residues. With V trimmed by 5 bases and J by 2 bases, 6 bases remained unmatched. Germline V gene lookup returns CDR1 MNHEY and CDR2 SVGAGI.

The chain links TRBV5-4 to TRBJ2-3; no clear D gene. Trimming left V 0 bases short and J 2 bases short, with 4 bases between. CDR3 length: 13 residues. Germline-derived CDR1 and CDR2 are SGHNT and YYREEE (reference sequence). Here the CDR3 reads CASSLDPTDTQYF. The CDR3 DNA reads as TGTGCCAGCAGCTTGGACCCCACAGATACGCAGTATTTT. The whole variable domain, remainder taken from reference TRBV5-4 and TRBJ2-3, is ETGVTQSPTHLIKTRGQQVTLRCSSQSGHNTVSWYQQALGQGPQFIFQYYREEENGRGNFPPRFSGLQFPNYSSELNVNALELDDSALYLCASSLDPTDTQYFGPGTRLTVL.

This clone was seen just once. The rearrangement uses TRBV2 and TRBJ1-5; D remains unclear. Germline CDR1 SNHLY, CDR2 FYNNEI. V lost 4 bases, J lost 6 bases, and 10 bases lay in between. There are 13 residues in the CDR3. The CDR3 DNA is TGTGCCAGCAGTGGCCAGGTTGGTCAGCCCCAGCATTTT. Residues: CASSGQVGQPQHF. Looking up the rest from reference TRBV2 and TRBJ1-5 gives the full variable domain: EPEVTQTPSHQVTQMGQEVILRCVPISNHLYFYWYRQILGQKVEFLVSFYNNEISEKSEIFDDQFSVERPDGSNFTLKIRSTKLEDSAMYFCASSGQVGQPQHFGDGTRLSIL.

The V and J genes are TRBV2 and TRBJ1-4, with TRBD1 matching 9 bases. Trimming at V came to 11 bases and at J to 4 bases, leaving 11 bases not matched to a gene. The CDR3 is made up of 15 amino acids. Germline CDR1 is SNHLY and CDR2 is FYNNEI. The CDR3 bases are TGTGCCGGAGGGGGAGCGGACAGGGGTAATGAAAAACTGTTTTTT. This encodes CAGGGADRGNEKLFF.

A single count supports this clone. This chain uses TRBV7-8 with TRBJ2-7; D could derive from TRBD1 or TRBD2 (6 bases each). Trimming stripped 5 bases from V and 2 bases from J, with 13 bases between. The CDR3 extends over 14 amino acids. CDR1 and CDR2 from the germline V gene are SGHVS and FQNEAQ. The CDR3 region has the DNA TGTGCCAGCAGCATTCCGGGGGCTCCCTACGAGCAGTACTTC. This sequence encodes CASSIPGAPYEQYF.

The V call is TRBV24-1, the J call TRBJ1-5; D gene unclear. This CDR3 has 13 amino acids. V was trimmed by 3 bases and J by 8 bases, leaving 10 bases between them. Germline loops: CDR1 KGHDR, CDR2 SFDVKD. The CDR3 coding sequence is TGTGCCACCAGTGATCAGACGGTCAAGCCCCAGCATTTT. Its protein product is CATSDQTVKPQHF.

The rearrangement links TRBV2 to TRBJ2-7; 10 bases align to TRBD1. CDR1 and CDR2 (germline): SNHLY, FYNNEI. Trimming removed 6 bases from V and 5 bases from J; junction bases left unmatched: 7. The length of the CDR3 is 14 residues. CDR3 in DNA: TGTGCCAGCAGAAGACAGGGGGCGGGCGACGAGCAGTACTTC. Protein sequence: CASRRQGAGDEQYF.

The V gene is TRBV10-3, the J gene TRBJ2-7; the D call may be TRBD1 or TRBD2 (7 bases each). This CDR3 has 13 amino acids. V was cut by 9 bases and J by 4 bases, with 16 bases left in between. Germline assignment: CDR1 ENHRY and CDR2 SYGVKD. As DNA, the CDR3 is TGTGCCATTAGTAGACAGGGAGGGTACGAGCAGTACTTC. It yields the protein CAISRQGGYEQYF.

CDR3 sequence reads: CASTDNTGELFF. The CDR3, as DNA: TGTGCCAGCACCGACAACACCGGGGAGCTGTTTTTT. The rearrangement uses TRBV9 and TRBJ2-2; D is uncertain. This CDR3 is built from 12 residues. Trimming shortened V by 6 bases and J by 2 bases, and 5 bases separated the two germline ends. Germline CDR1 is SGDLS and CDR2 is YYNGEE.

The chain links TRBV29-1 to TRBJ1-2; D is unclear. This CDR3 has 12 amino acids. Per the germline V gene, CDR1 is SQVTM and CDR2 is ANQGSEA. The V end lost 3 bases, the J end lost 4 bases, and 9 bases lay between the germline ends. CDR3 DNA sequence: TGCAGCGTTGATGGACGGTCCTATGGCTACACCTTC. This codes for CSVDGRSYGYTF. Full variable domain (missing parts from reference TRBV29-1 and TRBJ1-2): SAVISQKPSRDICQRGTSLTIQCQVDSQVTMMFWYRQQPGQSLTLIATANQGSEATYESGFVIDKFPISRPNLTFSTLTVSNMSPEDSSIYLCSVDGRSYGYTFGSGTRLTVV.

The chain links TRBV6-1 to TRBJ1-5; no reliable D call. Trimming took 2 bases from V and 5 from J, leaving 7 bases between them. This CDR3 comprises 13 residues. The germline CDR1 and CDR2 sequences are MNHNS and SASEGT. CDR3 DNA sequence: TGTGCCAGCAGTGAACCCGAATATCAGCCCCAGCATTTT. It is translated as CASSEPEYQPQHF.

The chain carries TRBV19 and TRBJ1-1; D is uncertain. This CDR3 contains 13 residues. Germline V gene sequence: CDR1 LNHDA, CDR2 SQIVND (reference sequence). The germline V and J ends were trimmed by 7 bases and 1 base, with 10 bases remaining between them. Here the CDR3 DNA reads TGTGCCAGTACCCCCCGACCGAACACTGAAGCTTTCTTT. As protein: CASTPRPNTEAFF.

The J gene is TRBJ2-1, the V gene TRBV19; the D gene is possibly TRBD2 (6 bases). The CDR3 consists of 17 residues. The ends were cut back, 0 bases at V and 9 bases at J, with 21 bases in the middle. CDR1 and CDR2 (germline): LNHDA, SQIVND (reference sequence). CDR3 sequence (DNA): TGTGCCAGTAGTATAGATGTTTTTCCGGGAGAGCGGAGTGAGCAGTTCTTC. As protein: CASSIDVFPGERSEQFF.

This clone was detected once. This chain uses TRBV19 with TRBJ2-1; 7 positions match TRBD2. With 10 bases clipped from V and 8 bases from J, the junction kept 17 bases outside the gene matches. CDR3 size: 15 residues. CDR1 is LNHDA and CDR2 is SQIVND in the germline V gene (reference sequence). The CDR3 is CATQSRGGRFDEQFF. In DNA form, the CDR3 reads TGTGCCACCCAGTCCCGGGGCGGGAGATTCGATGAGCAGTTCTTC.

The rearrangement joins TRBV9 to TRBJ2-3; 12 bases are shared with TRBD2. This CDR3 contains 16 residues. Trimming removed 0 bases from V and 5 bases from J; junction bases left unmatched: 4. Looked up from germline, CDR1 is SGDLS and CDR2 is YYNGEE. The CDR3 is CASSVGASGGEDTQYF. The CDR3 DNA sequence: TGTGCCAGCAGCGTAGGGGCTAGCGGGGGGGAAGATACGCAGTATTTT.

The chain uses TRBV9 and TRBJ2-7, with no clear D. V was cut by 3 bases and J by 3 bases, with 7 bases left in between. Germline V gives CDR1 SGDLS, CDR2 YYNGEE. The CDR3 totals 12 residues. CDR3 DNA: TGTGCCAGCAGCGGTCCGGACTACGAGCAGTACTTC. Residues: CASSGPDYEQYF. The variable domain in full, with the rest retrieved from reference TRBV9 and TRBJ2-7, is DSGVTQTPKHLITATGQRVTLRCSPRSGDLSVYWYQQSLDQGLQFLIQYYNGEERAKGNILERFSAQQFPDLHSELNLSSLELGDSALYFCASSGPDYEQYFGPGTRLTVT.

The V call is TRBV15, the J call TRBJ1-2; D is possibly TRBD1 (6 bases). Per germline, CDR1 LNHNV and CDR2 YYDKDF (reference sequence). The CDR3 totals 16 residues. V lost 4 bases and J lost 1, with 16 bases in between. The CDR3 region has the DNA TGTGCCACCAGCACACCCGCCCACAGGGATAACTATGGCTACACCTTC. Translation: CATSTPAHRDNYGYTF. Full variable domain (remainder filled in from reference TRBV15 and TRBJ1-2): DAMVIQNPRYQVTQFGKPVTLSCSQTLNHNVMYWYQQKSSQAPKLLFHYYDKDFNNEADTPDNFQSRRPNTSFCFLDIRSPGLGDTAMYLCATSTPAHRDNYGYTFGSGTRLTVV.

The rearrangement uses TRBV18 and TRBJ2-7, with TRBD1 identical over 8 bases. V gave up 3 bases and J gave up 2 bases; unmatched junction bases: 6. The CDR3 is made up of 15 amino acids. Germline V lookup: CDR1 KGHSH, CDR2 LQKENI. The CDR3, as DNA: TGTGCCAGCTCACCCAGACAGGGGACCACCTACGAGCAGTACTTC. Its protein product is CASSPRQGTTYEQYF.

The J gene is TRBJ1-6, the V gene TRBV14; D may be TRBD1 (5 bases). CDR3 length equals 14 residues. Trimming removed 1 base from V and 10 bases from J, with 11 bases in between. Germline CDR1 SGHDN, CDR2 FVKESK. CDR3 DNA sequence: TGTGCCAGCAGCCAAGTAGGGGTGGGGTCACCCCTCCACTTT. It specifies CASSQVGVGSPLHF. Supplemented by reference TRBV14 and TRBJ1-6, the full variable domain reads EAGVTQFPSHSVIEKGQTVTLRCDPISGHDNLYWYRRVMGKEIKFLLHFVKESKQDESGMPNNRFLAERTGGTYSTLKVQPAELEDSGVYFCASSQVGVGSPLHFGNGTRLTVT.

The V and J genes are TRBV30 and TRBJ1-1; 8 bases fit TRBD1. J lost 3 bases, V lost 3 bases, and 15 bases had no gene match. The CDR3 consists of 17 residues. Germline V lookup: CDR1 GTSNPN, CDR2 SVGIG (reference sequence). CDR3 sequence reads: CAWRLLGRGLGDTEAFF. As DNA, the CDR3 is TGTGCCTGGAGATTGCTGGGCAGGGGGCTCGGAGACACTGAAGCTTTCTTT.

The V and J genes are TRBV7-3 and TRBJ1-1, with D unclear. Trimming removed 1 base at V and 4 bases at J, with 7 bases between. Germline CDR1 reads SGHTA; CDR2 reads FQGTGA. This CDR3 spans 13 amino acids. CDR3 sequence reads: CASSLMVATEAFF. Here the CDR3 DNA reads TGTGCCAGCAGCTTAATGGTGGCCACTGAAGCTTTCTTT.

This clone was recorded once. V usage is TRBV11-3 and J usage is TRBJ2-5, with D perhaps TRBD2 (5 bases). Germline CDR1 reads SGHNT; CDR2 reads YENEEA. The CDR3 totals 13 residues. Trimming pared 5 bases from V and 5 bases from J, leaving 12 bases between. The CDR3 loop is CASSITSLETQYF. CDR3 nucleotide sequence: TGTGCCAGCAGCATAACTAGTCTTGAGACCCAGTACTTC. The variable domain in full, completed from reference TRBV11-3 and TRBJ2-5, reads EAGVVQSPRYKIIEKKQPVAFWCNPISGHNTLYWYLQNLGQGPELLIRYENEEAVDDSQLPKDRFSAERLKGVDSTLKIQPAELGDSAVYLCASSITSLETQYFGPGTRLLVL.

This chain joins TRBV2 and TRBJ2-7, with 8 bases fitting TRBD1. The trim removed 6 bases at V and 4 bases at J, leaving 5 bases unmatched. Per germline, CDR1 SNHLY and CDR2 FYNNEI. There are 13 residues in the CDR3. The CDR3: CASSWTGNYEQYF. Written as DNA, the CDR3 is TGTGCCAGCAGCTGGACAGGGAATTACGAGCAGTACTTC.

This CDR3 reads CASSLSRVGYTF. CDR3 in DNA: TGTGCCAGCAGTTTAAGCAGGGTGGGCTACACCTTC. This chain uses TRBV6-5 with TRBJ1-2; D possibly corresponds to TRBD1 (5 bases). Germline assignment: CDR1 MNHEY and CDR2 SVGAGI. The CDR3 sequence is 12 residues long. The V end lost 4 bases, the J end lost 8 bases, and 11 bases lay between the germline ends.

The CDR3 spells CASSSRTVGEKLFF. As DNA, the CDR3 is TGTGCCAGCAGCTCCCGGACGGTTGGTGAAAAACTGTTTTTT. V is TRBV7-9 and J is TRBJ1-4, with unresolved D. This CDR3 has 14 residues. Trimming took 4 bases from V and 7 from J, leaving 13 bases between them. The germline V gene encodes CDR1 SEHNR and CDR2 FQNEAQ (reference sequence).

The V gene is TRBV7-8, the J gene TRBJ1-4; D ambiguous. The CDR3 length is 20 residues. Germline V gene lookup returns CDR1 SGHVS and CDR2 FQNEAQ. V lost 3 bases, J lost 1 base, and 24 bases lay in between. CDR3 residues: CASSLRSGAQRRGTNEKLFF. The CDR3 DNA sequence: TGTGCCAGCAGCTTGAGATCGGGTGCACAGCGACGTGGAACTAATGAAAAACTGTTTTTT.